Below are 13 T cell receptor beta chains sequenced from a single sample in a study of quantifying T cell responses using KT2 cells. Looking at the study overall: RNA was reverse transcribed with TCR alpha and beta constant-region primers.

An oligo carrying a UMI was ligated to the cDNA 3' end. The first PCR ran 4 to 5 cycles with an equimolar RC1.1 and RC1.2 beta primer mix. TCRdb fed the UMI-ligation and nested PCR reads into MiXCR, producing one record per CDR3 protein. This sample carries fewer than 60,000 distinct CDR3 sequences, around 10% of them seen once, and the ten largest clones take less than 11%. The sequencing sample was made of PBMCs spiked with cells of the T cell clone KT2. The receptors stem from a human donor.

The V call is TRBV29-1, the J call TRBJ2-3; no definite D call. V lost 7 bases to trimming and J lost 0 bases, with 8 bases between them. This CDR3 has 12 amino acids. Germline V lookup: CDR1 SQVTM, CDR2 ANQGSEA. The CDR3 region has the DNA TGCAGCGAAGGCAGTAGCACAGATACGCAGTATTTT. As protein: CSEGSSTDTQYF.

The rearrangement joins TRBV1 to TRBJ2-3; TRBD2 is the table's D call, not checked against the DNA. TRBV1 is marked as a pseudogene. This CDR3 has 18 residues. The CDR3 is CTSSHLPEVAGLTDTQYF. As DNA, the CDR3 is TGCACCAGCAGCCACCTCCCGGAGGTGGCGGGACTCACAGATACGCAGTATTTT.

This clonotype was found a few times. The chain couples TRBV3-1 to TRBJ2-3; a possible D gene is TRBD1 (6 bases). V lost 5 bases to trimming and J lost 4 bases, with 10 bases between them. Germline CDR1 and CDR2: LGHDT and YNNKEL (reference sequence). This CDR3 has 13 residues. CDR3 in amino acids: CASSSGQSDTQYF. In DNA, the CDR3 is TGTGCCAGCAGCTCCGGACAGTCAGATACGCAGTATTTT.

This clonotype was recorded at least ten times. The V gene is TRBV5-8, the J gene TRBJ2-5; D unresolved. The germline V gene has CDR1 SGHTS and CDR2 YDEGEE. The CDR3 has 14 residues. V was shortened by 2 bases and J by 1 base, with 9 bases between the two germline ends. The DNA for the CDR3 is TGTGCCAGCAGCTTTGGAGTCCTCCAAGAGACCCAGTACTTC. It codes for CASSFGVLQETQYF.

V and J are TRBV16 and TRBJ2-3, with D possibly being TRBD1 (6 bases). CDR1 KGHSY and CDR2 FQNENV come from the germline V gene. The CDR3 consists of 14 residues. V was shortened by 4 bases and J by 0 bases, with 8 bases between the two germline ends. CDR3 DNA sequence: TGTGCCAGCAGCCCCGACAGGAGCACAGATACGCAGTATTTT. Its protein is CASSPDRSTDTQYF.

The CDR3 loop reads CASRRGQGAYEQYF. In DNA, the CDR3 is TGTGCCAGCAGGCGGGGACAGGGGGCCTACGAGCAGTACTTC. The rearrangement joins TRBV6-5 to TRBJ2-7; TRBD1 matches at 11 bases. The V gene's germline CDR1 is MNHEY and CDR2 SVGAGI. The junction had 3 bases not matched to a gene; V was cut back by 6 bases and J by 2 bases. This CDR3 is 14 amino acids long.

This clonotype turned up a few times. The CDR3, as DNA: TGCGCCAGCAGCTCCCTTCCGGGTCTTGGGAATGAGCAGTTCTTC. As protein: CASSSLPGLGNEQFF. This chain links TRBV5-1 with TRBJ2-1; D unclear. The germline V gene encodes CDR1 SGHRS and CDR2 YFSETQ. The CDR3 loop spans 15 amino acids. Deletions cut 3 bases from V and 7 bases from J, with 17 bases between.

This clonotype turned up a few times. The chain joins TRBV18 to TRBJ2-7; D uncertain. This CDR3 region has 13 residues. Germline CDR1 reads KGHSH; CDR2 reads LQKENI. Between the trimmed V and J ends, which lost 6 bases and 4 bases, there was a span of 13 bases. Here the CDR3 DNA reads TGTGCCAGCTCCACACCGAGTCTTTACGAGCAGTACTTC. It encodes CASSTPSLYEQYF.

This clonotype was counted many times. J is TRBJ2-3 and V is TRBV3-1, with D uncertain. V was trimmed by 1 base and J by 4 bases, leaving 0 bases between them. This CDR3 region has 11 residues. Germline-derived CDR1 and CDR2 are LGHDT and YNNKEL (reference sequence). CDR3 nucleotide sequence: TGTGCCAGCAGCCAAGCAGATACGCAGTATTTT. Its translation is CASSQADTQYF.

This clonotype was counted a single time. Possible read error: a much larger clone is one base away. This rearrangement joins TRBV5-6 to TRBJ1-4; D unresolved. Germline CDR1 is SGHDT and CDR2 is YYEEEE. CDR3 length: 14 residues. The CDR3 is CASSLGAVNERLFF. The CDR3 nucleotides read TGTGCCAGCAGCTTGGGGGCTGTGAATGAAAGACTGTTTTTT. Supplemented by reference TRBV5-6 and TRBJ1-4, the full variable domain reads DAGVTQSPTHLIKTRGQQVTLRCSPKSGHDTVSWYQQALGQGPQFIFQYYEEEERQRGNFPDRFSGHQFPNYSSELNVNALLLGDSALYLCASSLGAVNERLFFGSGTQLSVL.

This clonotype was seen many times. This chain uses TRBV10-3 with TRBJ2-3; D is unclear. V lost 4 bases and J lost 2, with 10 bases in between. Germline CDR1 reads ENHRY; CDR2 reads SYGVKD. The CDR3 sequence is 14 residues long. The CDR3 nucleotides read TGTGCCATCAGTGCGGGTTACTCCACAGATACGCAGTATTTT. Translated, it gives CAISAGYSTDTQYF.

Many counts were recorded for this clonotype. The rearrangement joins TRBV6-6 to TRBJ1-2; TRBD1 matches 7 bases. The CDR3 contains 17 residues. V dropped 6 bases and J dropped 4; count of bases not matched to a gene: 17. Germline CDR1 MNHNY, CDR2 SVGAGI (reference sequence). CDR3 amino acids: CASSPPGQSFEPYGYTF. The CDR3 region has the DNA TGTGCCAGCAGCCCGCCGGGACAGTCGTTCGAGCCCTATGGCTACACCTTC.

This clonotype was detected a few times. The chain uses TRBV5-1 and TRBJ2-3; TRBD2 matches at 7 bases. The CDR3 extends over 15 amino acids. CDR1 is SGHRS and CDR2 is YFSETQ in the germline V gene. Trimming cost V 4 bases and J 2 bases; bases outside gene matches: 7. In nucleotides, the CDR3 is TGCGCCAGCAGCCTTCGAGCGGGGTTCACAGATACGCAGTATTTT. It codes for CASSLRAGFTDTQYF.